These T cell receptor beta chains were read from a single sample in a study of blood T cell repertoires in COVID-19. Sequenced by immunoSEQ multiplex PCR; TCRdb stores in-frame clones only, minus some. Among about 170,000 clones listed, more than 70% were seen once. The sequencing sample was made of peripheral blood. The receptor source for this set is a woman in her sixties or seventies who had recovered from COVID-19. CDR3s include the opening cysteine and the closing phenylalanine or tryptophan. D genes are given only for firm matches. Clone size is given for some rows only: seen once, a few or many times, or a class if the clone is expanded.

V gene	clone size	CDR3 length	J gene	D gene	CDR3 DNA	CDR3 protein
TRBV24-1	-	13	TRBJ2-7	-	TGTGCCACCATCCCCTGGGGGGGCGTCGAGCAGTACTTC	CATIPWGGVEQYF
TRBV28	-	17	TRBJ2-3	TRBD1	TGTGCCGTCCCGGGACAGGGGCCCCACGAACGCACAGATACGCAGTATTTT	CAVPGQGPHERTDTQYF
TRBV20-1	-	10	TRBJ1-1	-	TGCAGTGCCCCCCCTACCCTAGCTTTCTTT	CSAPPTLAFF
TRBV5-1	-	14	TRBJ1-2	-	TGCGCCACCCAGGATGGGGGGGGCAACTATGGCTACACCTTC	CATQDGGGNYGYTF
TRBV18	-	14	TRBJ2-1	TRBD2	TGTGCCAGCTCTCCCGGGGGGTCCTACAATGAGCAGTTCTTC	CASSPGGSYNEQFF
TRBV9	-	16	TRBJ1-4	-	TGTGCCAGCAGCGTAGCGGGAGGGCAGGGAGGAGAAAAACTGTTTTTT	CASSVAGGQGGEKLFF
TRBV7-7	few	13	TRBJ2-7	TRBD1	TGTGCTAGCAGCAGGACAGGGGACCACGAGCAGTACTTC	CASSRTGDHEQYF
TRBV27	-	16	TRBJ2-7	-	TGTGCCAGCAGTTCGCCTCACGACAGGCTAGGGTACGAGCAGTACTTC	CASSSPHDRLGYEQYF
TRBV7-8	-	15	TRBJ1-2	TRBD1	TGTGCCAGCAGCCCCAGGACAGGGAAGGACTATGGCTACACCTTC	CASSPRTGKDYGYTF
TRBV9	-	17	TRBJ1-6	-	TGTGCCAGCAGACCTCCCAGGGGATACTCCTATAATTCACCCCTCCACTTT	CASRPPRGYSYNSPLHF
TRBV18	-	13	TRBJ2-1	-	TGTGCCAGCTCCAGGGGGGCAGAGAGTGAGCAGTTCTTC	CASSRGAESEQFF
TRBV11-2	-	15	TRBJ1-1	TRBD1	TGTGCCAGCAGCCGGGACAGGGGTCCTGGCACTGAAGCTTTCTTT	CASSRDRGPGTEAFF
TRBV5-1	-	16	TRBJ1-3	-	TGCGCCAGCAGCCCGGGACACGTAAACTCTGGAAACACCATATATTTT	CASSPGHVNSGNTIYF
TRBV19	-	16	TRBJ1-2	-	TGTGCCAGTACCCCTGGGGATCGGGGCAGGGGCTATGGCTACACCTTC	CASTPGDRGRGYGYTF
TRBV19	-	13	TRBJ2-5	-	TGTGCCAGTAGAACCACAGGGAGCGAGACCCAGTACTTC	CASRTTGSETQYF
TRBV11-1	-	16	TRBJ2-1	TRBD2	TGTGCCAGCAGCTCGAAACTAGCGGGGGGTTACTATGAGCAGTTCTTC	CASSSKLAGGYYEQFF
TRBV4-1	-	16	TRBJ2-1	TRBD2	TGCGCCAGCAGCCAAGATCGGACTAGCGGGGGGAATGAGCAGTTCTTC	CASSQDRTSGGNEQFF
TRBV6-6	-	15	TRBJ2-7	-	TGTGCCAGCAGTTACGGGGGTCGGGAGTGGGACGAGCAGTACTTC	CASSYGGREWDEQYF
TRBV5-1	-	15	TRBJ2-3	-	TGCGCCAGCAGCTTTCTAGCAGGGGGCACAGATACGCAGTATTTT	CASSFLAGGTDTQYF
TRBV18	-	15	TRBJ2-7	-	TGTGCCAGCTCACCCCTGCGGGGCCCGTCCTACGAGCAGTACTTC	CASSPLRGPSYEQYF
TRBV28	-	14	TRBJ2-7	-	TGTGCCAGCACCCTGTCAGGGGCAACCTACGAGCAGTACTTC	CASTLSGATYEQYF
TRBV5-1	-	15	TRBJ2-7	-	TGCGCCAGCAGCTTGACTTGGGCGGGCCTTGGCGAGCAGTACTTC	CASSLTWAGLGEQYF
TRBV4-1	once	14	TRBJ1-1	-	TGCGCCAGCAGCCAAGATGGGGGGGGCACTGAAGCTTTCTTT	CASSQDGGGTEAFF
TRBV5-1	-	13	TRBJ1-1	-	TGCGCCAGCAGCTTGGGTAGGAACACTGAAGCTTTCTTT	CASSLGRNTEAFF
TRBV19	-	18	TRBJ2-3	TRBD2	TGTGCCAGTAGTCCAGGGGGACTAGCGGGGGTAGGCACAGATACGCAGTATTTT	CASSPGGLAGVGTDTQYF
TRBV30	-	13	TRBJ1-2	-	TGTGCCTGGAGTGGGGGCGGGGTCTATGGCTACACCTTC	CAWSGGGVYGYTF
TRBV5-6	-	18	TRBJ2-6	TRBD1	TGTGCCAGCAGCCCCGTCGGACAGGGGGGCTCTGGGGCCAACGTCCTGACTTTC	CASSPVGQGGSGANVLTF
TRBV9	-	16	TRBJ2-3	-	TGTGCCAGCAGCGCCATGGGGGGAGGCAGCACAGATACGCAGTATTTT	CASSAMGGGSTDTQYF
TRBV4-1	-	14	TRBJ1-2	-	TGCGCCAGCAGCCATGGCGGGCCACTCTATGGCTACACCTTC	CASSHGGPLYGYTF
TRBV10-3	once	14	TRBJ1-2	TRBD1	TGTGCCATCACGGGAAGCCAGGGACAGTATGGCTACACCTTC	CAITGSQGQYGYTF
TRBV2	once	13	TRBJ2-3	-	TGTGCCAGCAGCGTGGAGTTACGAGATACGCAGTATTTT	CASSVELRDTQYF
TRBV5-4	-	15	TRBJ2-7	TRBD1	TGTGCCAGCAGCAGGGGGCAGGGACAGAACTACGAGCAGTACTTC	CASSRGQGQNYEQYF
TRBV19	-	15	TRBJ2-3	TRBD1	TGTGCCAGTAGTTTGGGACAGGGCATTTTAGGTACGCAGTATTTT	CASSLGQGILGTQYF
TRBV29-1	-	15	TRBJ1-1	-	TGCAGCGTTGGGGGCCCCAGTAGCATGAACACTGAAGCTTTCTTT	CSVGGPSSMNTEAFF
TRBV18	-	14	TRBJ1-2	-	TGTGCCAGCTCACCAGAGAACTTTAACTATGGCTACACCTTC	CASSPENFNYGYTF
TRBV10-3	-	14	TRBJ1-2	TRBD1	TGTGCCACCGCAAGGGACAGGGGGAACTATGGCTACACCTTC	CATARDRGNYGYTF
TRBV18	few	13	TRBJ1-3	TRBD1	TGTGCCAGCTCGCGGGACAGCGGAAACACCATATATTTT	CASSRDSGNTIYF
TRBV19	-	14	TRBJ2-7	TRBD1	TGTGCCAGTAGTATAGCAGGACAGGCCTACGAGCAGTACTTC	CASSIAGQAYEQYF
TRBV14	once	14	TRBJ2-3	TRBD2	TGTGCCAGCAGCCGCGGGGGGGGCGGGTATACGCAGTATTTT	CASSRGGGGYTQYF
TRBV10-3	-	17	TRBJ1-1	-	TGTGCCATCAGTGAGTCAGGCGCCAGGGTTTCGAACACTGAAGCTTTCTTT	CAISESGARVSNTEAFF
TRBV6-6	-	15	TRBJ2-3	-	TGTGCCAGCAGGATAGCGTCGGGGAGCACAGATACGCAGTATTTT	CASRIASGSTDTQYF